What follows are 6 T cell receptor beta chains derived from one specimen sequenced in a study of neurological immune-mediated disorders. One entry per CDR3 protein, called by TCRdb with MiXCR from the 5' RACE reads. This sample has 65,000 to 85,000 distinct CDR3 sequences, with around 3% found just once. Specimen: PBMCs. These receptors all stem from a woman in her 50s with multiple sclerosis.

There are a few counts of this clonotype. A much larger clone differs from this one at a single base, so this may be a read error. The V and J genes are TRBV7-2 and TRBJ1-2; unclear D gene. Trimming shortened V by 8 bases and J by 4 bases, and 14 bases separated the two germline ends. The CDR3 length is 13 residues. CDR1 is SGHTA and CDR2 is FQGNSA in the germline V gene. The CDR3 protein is CASRTTEGYGYTF. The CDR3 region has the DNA TGTGCCAGCCGCACCACCGAGGGCTATGGCTACACCTTC.

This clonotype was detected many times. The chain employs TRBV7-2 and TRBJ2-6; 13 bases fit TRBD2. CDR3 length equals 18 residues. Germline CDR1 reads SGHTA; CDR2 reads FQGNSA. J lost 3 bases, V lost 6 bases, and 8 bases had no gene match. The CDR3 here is CASRRTSGRAYGANVLTF. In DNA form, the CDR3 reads TGTGCCAGCAGGCGAACTAGCGGGAGGGCATATGGGGCCAACGTCCTGACTTTC. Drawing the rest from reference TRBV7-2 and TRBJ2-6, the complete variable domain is GAGVSQSPSNKVTEKGKDVELRCDPISGHTALYWYRQSLGQGLEFLIYFQGNSAPDKSGLPSDRFSAERTGGSVSTLTIQRTQQEDSAVYLCASRRTSGRAYGANVLTFGAGSRLTVL.

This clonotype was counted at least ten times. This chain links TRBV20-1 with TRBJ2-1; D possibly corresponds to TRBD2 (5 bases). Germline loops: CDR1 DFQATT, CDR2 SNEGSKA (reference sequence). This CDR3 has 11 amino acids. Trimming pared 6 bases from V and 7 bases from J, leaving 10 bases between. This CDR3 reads CSARTLNEQFF. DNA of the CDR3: TGCAGTGCGAGGACTTTGAATGAGCAGTTCTTC.

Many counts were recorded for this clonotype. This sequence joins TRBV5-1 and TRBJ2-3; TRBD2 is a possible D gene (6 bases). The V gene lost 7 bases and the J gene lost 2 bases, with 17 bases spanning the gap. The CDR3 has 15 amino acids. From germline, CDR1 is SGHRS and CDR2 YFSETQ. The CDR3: CASRRGSGLTDTQYF. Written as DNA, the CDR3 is TGCGCCAGCCGAAGGGGTAGCGGACTCACAGATACGCAGTATTTT.

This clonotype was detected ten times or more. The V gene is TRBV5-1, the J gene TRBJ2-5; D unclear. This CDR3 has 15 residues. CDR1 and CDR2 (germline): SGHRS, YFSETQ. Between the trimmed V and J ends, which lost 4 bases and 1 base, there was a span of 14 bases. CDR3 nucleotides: TGCGCCAGCAGCAAGTCAGCGTCCAGCCAAGAGACCCAGTACTTC. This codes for CASSKSASSQETQYF.

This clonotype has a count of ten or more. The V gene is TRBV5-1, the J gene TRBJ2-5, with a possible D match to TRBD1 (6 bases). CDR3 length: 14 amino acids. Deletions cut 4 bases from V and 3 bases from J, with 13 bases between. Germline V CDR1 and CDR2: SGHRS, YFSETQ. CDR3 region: CASSPQQGEETQYF. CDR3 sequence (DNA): TGCGCCAGCAGCCCTCAACAGGGAGAAGAGACCCAGTACTTC.